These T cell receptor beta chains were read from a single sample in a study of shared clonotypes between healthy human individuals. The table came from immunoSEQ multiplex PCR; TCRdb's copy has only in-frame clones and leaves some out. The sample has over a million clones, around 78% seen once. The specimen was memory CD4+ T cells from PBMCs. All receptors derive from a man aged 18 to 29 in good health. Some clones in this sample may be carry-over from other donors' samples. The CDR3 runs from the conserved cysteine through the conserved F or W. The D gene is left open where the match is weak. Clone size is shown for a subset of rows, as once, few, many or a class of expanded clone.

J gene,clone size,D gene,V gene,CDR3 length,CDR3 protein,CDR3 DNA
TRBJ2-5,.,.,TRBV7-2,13,CASSLNHPETQYF,TGTGCCAGCAGCTTAAATCACCCCGAGACCCAGTACTTC
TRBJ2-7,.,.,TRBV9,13,CASSVGPTNEQYF,TGTGCCAGCAGCGTAGGCCCCACCAACGAGCAGTACTTC
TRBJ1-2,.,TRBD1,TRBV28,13,CASRDSTNYGYTF,TGTGCCAGTCGGGACAGCACTAACTATGGCTACACCTTC
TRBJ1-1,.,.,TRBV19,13,CASSIGPYREAFF,TGTGCCAGTAGTATAGGGCCCTACCGTGAAGCTTTCTTT
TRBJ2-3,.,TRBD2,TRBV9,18,CASSVDSRIAGFGDTQYF,TGTGCCAGCAGCGTAGATAGTCGGATAGCGGGATTTGGAGATACGCAGTATTTT
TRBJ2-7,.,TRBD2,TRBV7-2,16,CASSQEVLAVTYEQYF,TGTGCCAGCAGTCAAGAGGTACTAGCGGTTACCTACGAGCAGTACTTC
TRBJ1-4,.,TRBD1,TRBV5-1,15,CASSYRQGASEKLFF,TGCGCCAGCAGCTACCGACAGGGGGCTAGTGAAAAACTGTTTTTT
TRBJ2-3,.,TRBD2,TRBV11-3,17,CASSPGLAGAATDTQYF,TGTGCCAGCAGCCCCGGACTAGCGGGAGCCGCCACAGATACGCAGTATTTT
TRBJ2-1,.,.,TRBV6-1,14,CASKNPMPPHEQFF,TGTGCCAGCAAGAATCCGATGCCTCCCCATGAGCAGTTCTTC
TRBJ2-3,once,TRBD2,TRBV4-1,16,CASSLRMEGLADTQYF,TGCGCCAGCAGCCTAAGAATGGAGGGACTAGCGGATACGCAGTATTTT
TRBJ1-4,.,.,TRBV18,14,CASSPPLIAEKLFF,TGTGCCAGCTCACCGCCCCTCATAGCTGAAAAACTGTTTTTT
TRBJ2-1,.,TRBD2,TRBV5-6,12,CASSRTRPEQFF,TGTGCCAGCAGCCGGACTAGACCTGAGCAGTTCTTC
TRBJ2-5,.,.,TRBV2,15,CASSEAGLASRTQYF,TGTGCCAGCAGTGAAGCGGGGCTAGCGAGTAGGACCCAGTACTTC
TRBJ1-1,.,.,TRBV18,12,CASSPQKTEAFF,TGTGCCAGCTCACCACAGAAGACTGAAGCTTTCTTT
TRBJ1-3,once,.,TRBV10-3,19,CAISGRTAVNPAFGNTIYF,TGTGCCATCAGTGGCAGGACAGCCGTCAACCCAGCGTTTGGAAACACCATATATTTT
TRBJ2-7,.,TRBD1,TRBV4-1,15,CASSQPGTGRYEQYF,TGCGCCAGCAGCCAACCCGGGACAGGGAGGTACGAGCAGTACTTC
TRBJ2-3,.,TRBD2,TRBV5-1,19,CASSLGGSSGSFRTDTQYF,TGCGCCAGCAGCTTGGGTGGCAGTAGCGGGAGTTTTCGCACAGATACGCAGTATTTT
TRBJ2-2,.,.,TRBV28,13,CATRQPNTGELFF,TGTGCCACCAGACAGCCGAACACCGGGGAGCTGTTTTTT
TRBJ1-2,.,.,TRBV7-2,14,CASSLGQRQGGYTF,TGTGCCAGCAGCTTAGGTCAGAGGCAGGGTGGCTACACCTTC
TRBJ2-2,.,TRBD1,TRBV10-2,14,CASRGTGGTGELFF,TGCGCCAGCAGAGGGACAGGAGGTACCGGGGAGCTGTTTTTT
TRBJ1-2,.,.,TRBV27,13,CASRARGNYGYTF,TGTGCCAGCAGGGCGAGGGGAAACTATGGCTACACCTTC
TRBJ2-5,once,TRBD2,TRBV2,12,CASTLAEETQYF,TGTGCCAGCACACTAGCGGAAGAGACCCAGTACTTC
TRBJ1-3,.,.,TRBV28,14,CASSSAFSGNTIYF,TGTGCCAGCAGCTCAGCCTTCTCTGGAAACACCATATATTTT
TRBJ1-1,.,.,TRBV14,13,CASSQQGYTEAFF,TGTGCCAGCAGCCAGCAGGGATACACTGAAGCTTTCTTT
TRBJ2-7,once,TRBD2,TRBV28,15,CASSGDGTTLYEQYF,TGTGCCAGCAGTGGAGACGGGACTACCCTCTACGAGCAGTACTTC
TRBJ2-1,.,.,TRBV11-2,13,CASSLAGLNEQFF,TGTGCCAGCAGCTTAGCCGGACTGAATGAGCAGTTCTTC
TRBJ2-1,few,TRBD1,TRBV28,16,CASTQWGDRGSNEQFF,TGTGCCAGCACGCAATGGGGGGACAGGGGCTCCAATGAGCAGTTCTTC
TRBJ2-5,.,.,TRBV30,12,CAWSAPVETQYF,TGTGCCTGGAGTGCCCCCGTAGAGACCCAGTACTTC
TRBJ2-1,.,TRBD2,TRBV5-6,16,CASSLSREGLYNEQFF,TGTGCCAGCAGCTTATCCCGGGAGGGCCTCTACAATGAGCAGTTCTTC
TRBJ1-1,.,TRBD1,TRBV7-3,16,CASSRGQGGMNTEAFF,TGTGCCAGCAGCCGAGGACAGGGGGGTATGAACACTGAAGCTTTCTTT
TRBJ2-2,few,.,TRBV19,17,CASSILQANGGTGELFF,TGTGCCAGTAGTATCTTACAGGCTAACGGGGGCACCGGGGAGCTGTTTTTT
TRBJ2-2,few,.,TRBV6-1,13,CASSLRGTGELFF,TGTGCCAGCAGTCTTCGGGGCACCGGGGAGCTGTTTTTT
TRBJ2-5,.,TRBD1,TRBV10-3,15,CAISGTGGSTETQYF,TGTGCCATCAGTGGAACAGGGGGATCCACGGAGACCCAGTACTTC
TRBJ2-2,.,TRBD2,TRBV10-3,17,CAISGTSGNANTGELFF,TGTGCCATCAGCGGGACTAGCGGGAACGCGAACACCGGGGAGCTGTTTTTT
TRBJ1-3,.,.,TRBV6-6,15,CASTGRALSGNTIYF,TGTGCCAGTACAGGGAGAGCCTTGTCGGGAAACACCATATATTTT